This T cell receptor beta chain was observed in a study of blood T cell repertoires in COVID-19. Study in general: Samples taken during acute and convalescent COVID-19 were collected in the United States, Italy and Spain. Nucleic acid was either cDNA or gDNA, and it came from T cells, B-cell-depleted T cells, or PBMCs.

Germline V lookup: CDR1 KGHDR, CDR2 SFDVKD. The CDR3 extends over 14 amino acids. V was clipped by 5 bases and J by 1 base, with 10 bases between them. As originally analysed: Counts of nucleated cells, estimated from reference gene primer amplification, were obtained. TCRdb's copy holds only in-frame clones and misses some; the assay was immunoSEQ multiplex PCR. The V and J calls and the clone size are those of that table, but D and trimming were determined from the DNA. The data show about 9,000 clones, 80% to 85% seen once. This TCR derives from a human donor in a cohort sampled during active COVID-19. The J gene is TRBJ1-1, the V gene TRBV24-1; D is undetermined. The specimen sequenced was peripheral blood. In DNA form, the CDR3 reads TGTGCCACCAGTGGGGCCATCGGGAACACTGAAGCTTTCTTT. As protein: CATSGAIGNTEAFF.